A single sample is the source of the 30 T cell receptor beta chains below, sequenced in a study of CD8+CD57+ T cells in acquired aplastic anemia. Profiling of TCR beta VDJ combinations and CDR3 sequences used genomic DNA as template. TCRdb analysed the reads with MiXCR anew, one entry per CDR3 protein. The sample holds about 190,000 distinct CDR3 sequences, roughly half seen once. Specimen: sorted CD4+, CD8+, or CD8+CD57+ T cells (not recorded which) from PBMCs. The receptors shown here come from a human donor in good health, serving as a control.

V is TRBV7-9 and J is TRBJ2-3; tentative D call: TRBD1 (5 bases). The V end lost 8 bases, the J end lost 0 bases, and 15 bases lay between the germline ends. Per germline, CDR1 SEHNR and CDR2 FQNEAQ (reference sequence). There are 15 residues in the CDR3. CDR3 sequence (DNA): TGTGCCAGCCGACCTGACAGCACTAGCACAGATACGCAGTATTTT. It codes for CASRPDSTSTDTQYF.

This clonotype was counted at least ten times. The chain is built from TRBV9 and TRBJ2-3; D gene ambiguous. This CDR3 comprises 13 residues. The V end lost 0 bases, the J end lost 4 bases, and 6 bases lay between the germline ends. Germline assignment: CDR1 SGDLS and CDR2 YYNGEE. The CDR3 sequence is CASSVALPDTQYF. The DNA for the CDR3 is TGTGCCAGCAGCGTAGCCCTCCCAGATACGCAGTATTTT.

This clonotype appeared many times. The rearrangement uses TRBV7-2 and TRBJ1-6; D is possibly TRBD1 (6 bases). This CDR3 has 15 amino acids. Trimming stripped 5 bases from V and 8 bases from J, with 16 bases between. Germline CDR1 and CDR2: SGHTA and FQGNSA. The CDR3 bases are TGTGCCAGCAGCCCCCCCTCCAACAGGGATTCACCCCTCCACTTT. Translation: CASSPPSNRDSPLHF.

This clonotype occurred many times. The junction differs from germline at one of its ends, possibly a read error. The DNA of the CDR3 is TGCGGCAGCAGGGGTCTCTATGGCTACACCTTC. This encodes CGSRGLYGYTF. The chain links TRBV5-1 to TRBJ1-2; perhaps TRBD1 as D (6 bases). The CDR3 covers 11 residues. Germline V CDR1 and CDR2: SGHRS, YFSETQ.

CDR3 sequence reads: CASSEDRTGLGETQYF. The CDR3 DNA sequence: TGTGCCAGCAGCGAAGACCGGACAGGGCTAGGGGAGACCCAGTACTTC. The genes are TRBV7-9 and TRBJ2-5; 8 nucleotides align to TRBD1. V dropped 5 bases and J dropped 5; count of bases not matched to a gene: 13. The CDR3 loop spans 16 amino acids. Germline V CDR1 and CDR2: SEHNR, FQNEAQ (reference sequence).

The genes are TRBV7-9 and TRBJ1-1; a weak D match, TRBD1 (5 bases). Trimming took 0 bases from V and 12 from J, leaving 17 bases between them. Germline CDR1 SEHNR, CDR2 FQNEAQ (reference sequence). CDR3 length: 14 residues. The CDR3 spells CASSLAGTWGGTFF. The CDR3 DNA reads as TGTGCCAGCAGCTTAGCGGGGACGTGGGGAGGCACTTTCTTT. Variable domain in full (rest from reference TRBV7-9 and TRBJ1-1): DTGVSQNPRHKITKRGQNVTFRCDPISEHNRLYWYRQTLGQGPEFLTYFQNEAQLEKSRLLSDRFSAERPKGSFSTLEIQRTEQGDSAMYLCASSLAGTWGGTFFGQGTRLTVV.

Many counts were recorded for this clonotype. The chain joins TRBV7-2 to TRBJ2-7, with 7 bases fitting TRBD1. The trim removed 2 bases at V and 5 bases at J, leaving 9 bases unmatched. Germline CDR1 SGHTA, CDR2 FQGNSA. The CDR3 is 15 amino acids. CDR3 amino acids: CASSLSRTGGHEQYF. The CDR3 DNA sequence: TGTGCCAGCAGCTTATCCCGGACAGGCGGTCACGAGCAGTACTTC.

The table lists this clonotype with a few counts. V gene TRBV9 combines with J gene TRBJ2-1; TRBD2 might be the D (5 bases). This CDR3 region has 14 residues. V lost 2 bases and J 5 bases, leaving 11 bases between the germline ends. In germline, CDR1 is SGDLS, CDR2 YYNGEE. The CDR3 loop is CASSVPGSDNEQFF. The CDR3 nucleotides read TGTGCCAGCAGCGTTCCGGGATCTGACAATGAGCAGTTCTTC.

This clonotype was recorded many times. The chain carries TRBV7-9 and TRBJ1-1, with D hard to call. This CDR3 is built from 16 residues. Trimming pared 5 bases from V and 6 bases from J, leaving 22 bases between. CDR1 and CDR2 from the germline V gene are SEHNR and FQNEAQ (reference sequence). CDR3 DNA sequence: TGTGCCAGCAGCCAACGACGGGATGAGCCGAGAGCTGAAGCTTTCTTT. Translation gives CASSQRRDEPRAEAFF.

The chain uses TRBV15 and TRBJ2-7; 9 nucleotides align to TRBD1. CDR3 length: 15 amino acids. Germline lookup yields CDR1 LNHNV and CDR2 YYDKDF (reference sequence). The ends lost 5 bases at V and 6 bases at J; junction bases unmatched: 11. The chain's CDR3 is CATSPSPGTGSEQYF. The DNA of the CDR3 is TGTGCCACCAGCCCCAGTCCTGGGACAGGGTCCGAGCAGTACTTC.

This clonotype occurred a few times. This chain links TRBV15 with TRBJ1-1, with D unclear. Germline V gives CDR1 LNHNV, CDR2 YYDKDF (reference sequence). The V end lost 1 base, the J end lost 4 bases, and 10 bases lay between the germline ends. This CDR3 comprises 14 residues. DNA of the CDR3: TGTGCCACCAGCAGAGCGGATGTTGGCACTGAAGCTTTCTTT. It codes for CATSRADVGTEAFF.

The CDR3 nucleotides read TGTGCCATCAGTGAAAGGGACAGAGCGGTAAACACTGAAGCTTTCTTT. This sequence encodes CAISERDRAVNTEAFF. The chain uses TRBV10-3 and TRBJ1-1, with 7 bases lining up with TRBD1. V gave up 3 bases and J gave up 2 bases; unmatched junction bases: 9. This CDR3 is 16 amino acids long. CDR1 ENHRY and CDR2 SYGVKD come from the germline V gene.

The CDR3 loop is CASSELSTGGTYEQYF. DNA of the CDR3: TGCGCCAGCAGTGAGCTTTCGACAGGGGGCACCTACGAGCAGTACTTC. The J gene is TRBJ2-7, the V gene TRBV10-2; 10 positions match TRBD1. The V gene's germline CDR1 is WSHSY and CDR2 SAAADI. V lost 2 bases to trimming and J lost 2 bases; unmatched junction nucleotides: 6. The CDR3 is made up of 16 amino acids.

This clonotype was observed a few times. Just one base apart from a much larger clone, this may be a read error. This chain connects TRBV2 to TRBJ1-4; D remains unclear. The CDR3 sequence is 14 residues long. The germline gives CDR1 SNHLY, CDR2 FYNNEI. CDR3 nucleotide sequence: TGTGCCAGCAGTGCTAGCACAACTAATGAAAAACTGTCTTTT. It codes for CASSASTTNEKLSF.

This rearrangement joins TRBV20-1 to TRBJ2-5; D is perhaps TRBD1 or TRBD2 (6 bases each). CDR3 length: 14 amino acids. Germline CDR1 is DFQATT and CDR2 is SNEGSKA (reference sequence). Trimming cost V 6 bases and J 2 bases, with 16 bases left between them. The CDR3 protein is CSARRGDPQETQYF. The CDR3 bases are TGCAGTGCAAGAAGGGGGGACCCTCAAGAGACCCAGTACTTC.

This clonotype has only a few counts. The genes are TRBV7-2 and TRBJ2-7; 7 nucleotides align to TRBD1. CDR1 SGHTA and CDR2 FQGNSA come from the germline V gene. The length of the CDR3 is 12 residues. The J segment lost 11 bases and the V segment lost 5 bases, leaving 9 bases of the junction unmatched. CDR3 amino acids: CASSTRQGREYF. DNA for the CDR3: TGTGCCAGCAGCACACGACAGGGTCGGGAGTACTTC.

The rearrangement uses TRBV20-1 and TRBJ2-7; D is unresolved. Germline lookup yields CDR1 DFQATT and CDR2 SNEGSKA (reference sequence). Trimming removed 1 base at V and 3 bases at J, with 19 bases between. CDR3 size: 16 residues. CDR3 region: CSARGRVSHPDYEQYF. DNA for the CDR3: TGCAGTGCTAGAGGTCGGGTCAGCCACCCCGACTACGAGCAGTACTTC.

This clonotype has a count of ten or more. The CDR3 DNA is TGTGCCAGCAGCGTAGGGGGGACCAGCAATCAGCCCCAGCATTTT. As protein: CASSVGGTSNQPQHF. J is TRBJ1-5 and V is TRBV9; weak D call: TRBD1 (5 bases). Trimming pared 0 bases from V and 1 base from J, leaving 8 bases between. CDR1 and CDR2 (germline): SGDLS, YYNGEE. The CDR3 covers 15 residues.

The CDR3 DNA sequence: TGTGCCAGCAGTAGAAGGACATCAGGGGACGCTGAGAATAATGAAAAACTGTTTTTT. It specifies CASSRRTSGDAENNEKLFF. The chain joins TRBV6-5 to TRBJ1-4; D might be TRBD1 (6 bases). Germline V gene lookup returns CDR1 MNHEY and CDR2 SVGAGI. The CDR3 consists of 19 residues. V was shortened by 5 bases and J by 4 bases, with 26 bases between the two germline ends.

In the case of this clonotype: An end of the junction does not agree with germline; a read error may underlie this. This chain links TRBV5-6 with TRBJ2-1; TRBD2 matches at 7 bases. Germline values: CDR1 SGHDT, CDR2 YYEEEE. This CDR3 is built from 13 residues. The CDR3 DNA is TGTGCCAGCAACTTGGCCGGGGGAGGGAAAGCTTTCTTC. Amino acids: CASNLAGGGKAFF.

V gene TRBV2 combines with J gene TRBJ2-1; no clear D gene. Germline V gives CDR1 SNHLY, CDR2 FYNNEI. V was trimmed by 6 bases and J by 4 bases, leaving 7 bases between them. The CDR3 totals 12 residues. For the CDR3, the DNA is TGTGCCAGCAGGAACGTATACAATGAGCAGTTCTTC. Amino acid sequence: CASRNVYNEQFF. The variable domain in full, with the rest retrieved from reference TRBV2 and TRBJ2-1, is EPEVTQTPSHQVTQMGQEVILRCVPISNHLYFYWYRQILGQKVEFLVSFYNNEISEKSEIFDDQFSVERPDGSNFTLKIRSTKLEDSAMYFCASRNVYNEQFFGPGTRLTVL.

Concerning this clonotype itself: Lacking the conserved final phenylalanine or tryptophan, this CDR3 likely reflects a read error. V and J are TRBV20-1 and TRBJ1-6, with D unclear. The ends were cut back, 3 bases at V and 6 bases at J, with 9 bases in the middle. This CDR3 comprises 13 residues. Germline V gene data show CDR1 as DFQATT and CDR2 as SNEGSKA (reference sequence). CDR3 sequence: CSARGLVNSPLHL. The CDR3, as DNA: TGCAGTGCTAGGGGTCTAGTTAATTCACCCCTCCACCTT.

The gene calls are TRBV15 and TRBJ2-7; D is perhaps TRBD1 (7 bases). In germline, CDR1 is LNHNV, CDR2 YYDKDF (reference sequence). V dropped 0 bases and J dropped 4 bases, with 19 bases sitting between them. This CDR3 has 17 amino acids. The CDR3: CATSREAGRGSAYEQYF. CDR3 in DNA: TGTGCCACCAGCAGAGAAGCGGGCAGGGGGTCGGCGTACGAGCAGTACTTC.

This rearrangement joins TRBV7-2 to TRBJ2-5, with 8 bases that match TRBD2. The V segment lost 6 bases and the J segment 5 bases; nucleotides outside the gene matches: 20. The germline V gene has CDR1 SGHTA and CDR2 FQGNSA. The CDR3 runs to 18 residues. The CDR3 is CASSSLPPERGTGETQYF. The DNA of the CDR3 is TGTGCCAGCAGTTCTCTCCCCCCTGAGCGGGGGACCGGGGAGACCCAGTACTTC.

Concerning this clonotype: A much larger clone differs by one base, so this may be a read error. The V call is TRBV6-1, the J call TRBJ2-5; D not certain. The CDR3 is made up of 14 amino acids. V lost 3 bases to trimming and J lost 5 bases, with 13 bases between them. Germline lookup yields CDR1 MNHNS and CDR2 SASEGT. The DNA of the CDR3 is TGTGCCAGCAGTGACGAACAAAGGTGGGAGACCCAGTACTTC. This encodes CASSDEQRWETQYF.

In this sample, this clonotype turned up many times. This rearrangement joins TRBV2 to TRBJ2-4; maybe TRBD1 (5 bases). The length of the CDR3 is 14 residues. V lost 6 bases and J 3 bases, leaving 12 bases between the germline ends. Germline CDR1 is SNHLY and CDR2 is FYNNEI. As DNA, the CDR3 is TGTGCCAGCAGCTCAGGGCCCAACAAAAACATTCAGTACTTC. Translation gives CASSSGPNKNIQYF.

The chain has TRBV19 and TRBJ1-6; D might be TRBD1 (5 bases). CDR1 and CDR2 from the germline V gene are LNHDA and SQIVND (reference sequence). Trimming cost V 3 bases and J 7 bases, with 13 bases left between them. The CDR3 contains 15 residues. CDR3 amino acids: CASSINRFRNSPLHF. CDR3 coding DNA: TGTGCCAGTAGTATTAACAGGTTTAGGAATTCACCCCTCCACTTT.

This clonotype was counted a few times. CDR3 DNA: TGTGCCAGCAGCCAAGATAGGAGTAGCGGGGGGGCAGATACGCAGTATTTT. Translated, it gives CASSQDRSSGGADTQYF. This sequence joins TRBV9 and TRBJ2-3; 11 bases map to TRBD2. CDR3 size: 17 residues. Per germline, CDR1 SGDLS and CDR2 YYNGEE. V lost 4 bases and J lost 4; bases outside the gene matches: 11.

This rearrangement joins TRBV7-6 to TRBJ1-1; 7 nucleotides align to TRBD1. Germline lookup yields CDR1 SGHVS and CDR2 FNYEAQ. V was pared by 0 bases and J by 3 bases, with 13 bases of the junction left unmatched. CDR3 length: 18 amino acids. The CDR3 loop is CASSLATGAPLGDTEAFF. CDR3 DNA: TGTGCCAGCAGCTTAGCCACAGGGGCACCTCTCGGGGACACTGAAGCTTTCTTT.

DNA for the CDR3: TGCAGTGCTAGGTGCCTAGCGGGGGGGCGAAAATATAGCAATCAGCCCCAGCATTTT. Translation gives CSARCLAGGRKYSNQPQHF. The gene calls are TRBV20-1 and TRBJ1-5, with D possibly being TRBD1 (6 bases). Between the trimmed V and J ends, which lost 3 bases and 0 bases, there was a span of 24 bases. The CDR3 has 19 amino acids. Germline values: CDR1 DFQATT, CDR2 SNEGSKA (reference sequence).